These T cell receptor beta chains were read from a single sample in a study of T cell responses to AZD1222 COVID-19 vaccine. TCRdb keeps only in-frame clones here, not all; method: immunoSEQ multiplex PCR. The repertoire holds around 83,000 clones, about 82% seen once, with over 8% in the top ten. The sequences come from peripheral blood, collected on day 0 of AZD1222 vaccination. The receptors here all came from an adult in good health. Both conserved end residues are part of each CDR3. A D gene is named only where the DNA matches it firmly. Where a row states a size, it is once, few, many or the class of an expanded clone; other rows omit it.

TRBD1	TRBV5-1	TRBJ2-1	few	CASSLGTGGAGQFF	TGCGCCAGCAGCTTGGGGACAGGGGGAGCAGGCCAGTTCTTC
-	TRBV28	TRBJ2-4	-	CASSEDVPTLQYF	TGTGCCAGCAGTGAGGACGTGCCGACGCTTCAGTACTTC
-	TRBV10-3	TRBJ2-7	few	CAIRSDTKGLYEQYF	TGTGCCATCAGGTCGGACACCAAGGGGCTCTACGAGCAGTACTTC
-	TRBV7-2	TRBJ2-7	-	CASSSYSYEQYF	TGTGCCAGCAGCTCCTACTCCTACGAGCAGTACTTC
-	TRBV10-3	TRBJ2-7	-	CAISPGQHDREQYF	TGTGCCATCAGCCCGGGACAACACGACCGCGAGCAGTACTTC
TRBD2	TRBV25-1	TRBJ2-1	-	CASSEWDYSGNEQFF	TGTGCCAGCAGTGAATGGGACTACTCCGGCAATGAGCAGTTCTTC
-	TRBV28	TRBJ2-3	-	CASNEGTSDTQYF	TGTGCCAGCAACGAGGGGACCTCAGATACGCAGTATTTT
-	TRBV5-1	TRBJ2-7	-	CASSADASSYEQYF	TGCGCCAGCAGCGCTGACGCGAGCTCCTACGAGCAGTACTTC
-	TRBV9	TRBJ2-5	-	CASSAGRPATQYF	TGTGCCAGCAGCGCCGGCCGCCCCGCGACCCAGTACTTC
TRBD1	TRBV28	TRBJ1-6	-	CASSVEGQYNSPLHF	TGTGCCAGCTCCGTTGAGGGACAGTATAATTCACCCCTCCACTTT
TRBD1	TRBV6-1	TRBJ1-6	-	CASSEQGASSPLHF	TGTGCCAGCAGTGAACAGGGGGCTAGTTCACCCCTCCACTTT
-	TRBV4-2	TRBJ1-3	few	CASSHYRESGNTIYF	TGTGCCAGCAGCCATTACCGGGAATCTGGAAACACCATATATTTT
TRBD1	TRBV19	TRBJ1-4	-	CASSPGQGGGEKLFF	TGTGCCAGTAGTCCAGGACAGGGCGGGGGTGAAAAACTGTTTTTT
-	TRBV30	TRBJ2-3	-	CAWSGGLGAYTDTQYF	TGTGCCTGGAGTGGGGGGTTGGGGGCTTACACAGATACGCAGTATTTT
-	TRBV14	TRBJ1-1	-	CASSPQGLGTEAFF	TGTGCCAGCAGCCCCCAGGGGTTAGGCACTGAAGCTTTCTTT
-	TRBV29-1	TRBJ1-1	-	CSVKRMNTEAFF	TGCAGCGTTAAGCGGATGAACACTGAAGCTTTCTTT
TRBD1	TRBV5-1	TRBJ1-2	-	CASSAAGGANYGYTF	TGCGCCAGCAGCGCCGCAGGGGGCGCTAACTATGGCTACACCTTC
-	TRBV28	TRBJ2-7	-	CASSLGVGEQYF	TGTGCCAGCAGTTTAGGAGTCGGCGAGCAGTACTTC
TRBD1	TRBV5-1	TRBJ1-1	-	CASSHGMGQGLTEAFF	TGCGCCAGCAGCCATGGGATGGGACAGGGACTCACTGAAGCTTTCTTT
TRBD2	TRBV7-9	TRBJ2-3	few	CASSSWTSGHTDTQYF	TGTGCCAGCAGCTCGTGGACTAGCGGTCACACAGATACGCAGTATTTT
TRBD1	TRBV5-4	TRBJ2-6	-	CASRLGGQGPSGANVLTF	TGTGCCAGCAGACTGGGGGGACAGGGCCCCTCTGGGGCCAACGTCCTGACTTTC
TRBD1	TRBV6-2/TRBV6-3	TRBJ1-2	-	CASSLGTGDYYGYTF	TGTGCCAGCAGTCTTGGGACAGGAGACTACTATGGCTACACCTTC
-	TRBV10-3	TRBJ1-3	-	CAISAVEALATIYF	TGTGCCATCAGTGCAGTGGAGGCCCTCGCTACCATATATTTT
-	TRBV19	TRBJ2-1	-	CASSTHLYNEQFF	TGTGCCAGTAGTACACACCTCTACAATGAGCAGTTCTTC
TRBD2	TRBV7-3	TRBJ2-4	-	CASSPWPGGRNIQYF	TGTGCCAGCAGCCCTTGGCCGGGGGGGAGAAACATTCAGTACTTC
-	TRBV12-3/TRBV12-4	TRBJ1-2	-	CASSRGGYGYTF	TGTGCCAGCAGTAGGGGCGGCTATGGCTACACCTTC
-	TRBV10-2	TRBJ1-5	-	CASSGGRGSNQPQHF	TGCGCCAGCAGTGGAGGGCGGGGTAGCAATCAGCCCCAGCATTTT
-	TRBV13	TRBJ1-2	-	CASSLGGVGSYTF	TGTGCCAGCAGCTTGGGCGGGGTGGGAAGCTACACCTTC
TRBD1	TRBV29-1	TRBJ1-2	-	CSVENPTGAGYTF	TGCAGCGTTGAAAACCCGACAGGGGCGGGCTACACCTTC
-	TRBV27	TRBJ1-1	-	CASSFNSAGVRARGTEAFF	TGTGCCAGCAGTTTTAACTCGGCGGGGGTCCGGGCGCGCGGCACTGAAGCTTTCTTT
TRBD1	TRBV6-5	TRBJ1-2	-	CASSYSPGQYFDYTF	TGTGCCAGCAGTTACTCGCCGGGACAGTATTTTGACTACACCTTC
-	TRBV3-1/TRBV3-2	TRBJ2-7	once	CASSLWDTSYEQYF	TGTGCCAGCAGCCTATGGGACACCTCCTACGAGCAGTACTTC
-	TRBV27	TRBJ1-6	-	CASSAPRGVLNSPLHF	TGTGCCAGCAGTGCCCCCAGAGGAGTCCTGAATTCACCCCTCCACTTT
TRBD1	TRBV27	TRBJ1-2	-	CASSPSGQGARGYTF	TGTGCCAGCAGCCCCTCCGGACAGGGGGCAAGGGGCTACACCTTC
-	TRBV27	TRBJ1-6	-	CASSLGLGGNSPLHF	TGTGCCAGCAGTTTGGGACTCGGAGGTAATTCACCCCTCCACTTT
-	TRBV21-1	TRBJ2-7	-	CASSKGPDEQYF	TGTGCCAGCAGCAAAGGGCCCGACGAGCAGTACTTC
-	TRBV4-3	TRBJ2-7	-	CASSQDVQGRVNPDEQYF	TGCGCCAGCAGCCAAGATGTCCAGGGGCGGGTCAACCCCGACGAGCAGTACTTC
-	TRBV6-5	TRBJ1-2	-	CASSFSTENYGYTF	TGTGCCAGCAGTTTCTCGACTGAGAACTATGGCTACACCTTC
-	TRBV7-3	TRBJ2-2	-	CASGRMGGELFF	TGTGCCAGCGGGAGGATGGGCGGGGAGCTGTTTTTT
TRBD2	TRBV4-3	TRBJ2-3	-	CASSPLTGTTEPDTQYF	TGCGCCAGCAGCCCGTTGACCGGGACTACTGAACCAGATACGCAGTATTTT